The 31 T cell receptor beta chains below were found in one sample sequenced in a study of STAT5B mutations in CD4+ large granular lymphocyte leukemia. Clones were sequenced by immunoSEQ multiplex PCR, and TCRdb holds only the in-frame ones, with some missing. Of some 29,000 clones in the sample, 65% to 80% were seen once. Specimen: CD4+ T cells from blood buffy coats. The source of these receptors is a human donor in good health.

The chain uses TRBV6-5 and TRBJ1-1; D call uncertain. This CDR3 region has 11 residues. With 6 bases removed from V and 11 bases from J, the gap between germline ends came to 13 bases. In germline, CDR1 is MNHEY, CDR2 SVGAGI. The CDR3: CASSHLARAFF. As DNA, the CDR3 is TGTGCCAGCAGCCATTTGGCTAGGGCTTTCTTT.

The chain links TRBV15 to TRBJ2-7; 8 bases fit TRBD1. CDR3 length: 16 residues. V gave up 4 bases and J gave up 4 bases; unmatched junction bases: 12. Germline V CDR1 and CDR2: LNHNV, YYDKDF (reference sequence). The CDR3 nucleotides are TGTGCCACCAGCAAAGAACTACAGGGGGTAGGGTACGAGCAGTACTTC. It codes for CATSKELQGVGYEQYF.

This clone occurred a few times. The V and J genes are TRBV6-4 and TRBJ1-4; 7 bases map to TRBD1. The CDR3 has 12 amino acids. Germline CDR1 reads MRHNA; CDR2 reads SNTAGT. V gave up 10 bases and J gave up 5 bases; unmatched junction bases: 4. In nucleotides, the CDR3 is TGTGCCAACTTGGACAGGAATGAAAAACTGTTTTTT. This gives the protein CANLDRNEKLFF.

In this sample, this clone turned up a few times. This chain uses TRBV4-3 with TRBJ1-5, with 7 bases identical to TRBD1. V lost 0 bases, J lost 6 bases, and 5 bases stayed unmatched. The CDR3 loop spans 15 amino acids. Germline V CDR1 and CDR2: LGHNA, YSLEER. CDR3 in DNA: TGCGCCAGCAGCCAAGAGAAAGGGGGCGTTCAGCCCCAGCATTTT. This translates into CASSQEKGGVQPQHF.

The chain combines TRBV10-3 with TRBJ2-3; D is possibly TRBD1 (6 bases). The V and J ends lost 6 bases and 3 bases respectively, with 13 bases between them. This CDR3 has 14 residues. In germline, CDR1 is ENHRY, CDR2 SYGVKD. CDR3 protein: CAIRPGTGTDTQYF. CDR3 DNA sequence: TGTGCCATCAGACCCGGCACAGGGACAGATACGCAGTATTTT.

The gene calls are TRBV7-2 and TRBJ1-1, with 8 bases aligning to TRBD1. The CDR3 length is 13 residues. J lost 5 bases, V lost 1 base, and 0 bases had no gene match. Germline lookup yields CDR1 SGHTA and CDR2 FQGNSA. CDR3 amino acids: CASSLDRGTEAFF. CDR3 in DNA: TGTGCCAGCAGCTTAGACAGGGGGACTGAAGCTTTCTTT.

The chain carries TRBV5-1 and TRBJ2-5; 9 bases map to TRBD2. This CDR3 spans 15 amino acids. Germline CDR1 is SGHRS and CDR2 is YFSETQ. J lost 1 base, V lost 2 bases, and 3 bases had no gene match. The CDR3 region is CASSFSRGGQETQYF. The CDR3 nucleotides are TGCGCCAGCAGCTTTTCGCGGGGGGGCCAAGAGACCCAGTACTTC.

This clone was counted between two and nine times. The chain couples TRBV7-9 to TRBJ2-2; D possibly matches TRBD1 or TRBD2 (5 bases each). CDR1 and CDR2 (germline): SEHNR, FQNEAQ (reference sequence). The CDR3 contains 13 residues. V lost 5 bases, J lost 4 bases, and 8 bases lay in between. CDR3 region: CASSPGRTGELFF. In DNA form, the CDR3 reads TGTGCCAGCAGCCCGGGGCGCACCGGGGAGCTGTTTTTT.

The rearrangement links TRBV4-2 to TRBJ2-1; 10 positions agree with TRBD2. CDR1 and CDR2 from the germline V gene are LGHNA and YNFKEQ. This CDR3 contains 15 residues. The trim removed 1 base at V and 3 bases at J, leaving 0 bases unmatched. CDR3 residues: CASSQASGGYNEQFF. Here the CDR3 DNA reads TGTGCCAGCAGCCAAGCTAGCGGGGGCTACAATGAGCAGTTCTTC.

CDR3 loop: CASRGTGENNEQFF. The CDR3 region has the DNA TGCGCCAGCAGAGGGACAGGGGAAAACAATGAGCAGTTCTTC. The J gene is TRBJ2-1, the V gene TRBV5-1; 10 nucleotides agree with TRBD1. J lost 5 bases, V lost 5 bases, and 4 bases had no gene match. Germline V lookup: CDR1 SGHRS, CDR2 YFSETQ. This CDR3 has 14 residues.

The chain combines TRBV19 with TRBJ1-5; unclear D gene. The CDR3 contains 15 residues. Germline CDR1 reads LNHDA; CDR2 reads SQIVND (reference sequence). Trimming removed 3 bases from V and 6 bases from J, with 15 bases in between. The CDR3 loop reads CASSIYGEEIQPQHF. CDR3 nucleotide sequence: TGTGCCAGTAGTATTTACGGAGAAGAGATTCAGCCCCAGCATTTT.

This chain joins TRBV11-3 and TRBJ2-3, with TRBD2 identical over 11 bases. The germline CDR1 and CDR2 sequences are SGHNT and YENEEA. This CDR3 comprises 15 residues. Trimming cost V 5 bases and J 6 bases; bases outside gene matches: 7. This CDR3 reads CASSHFSGGADTQYF. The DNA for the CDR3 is TGTGCCAGCAGCCATTTTAGCGGGGGGGCCGATACGCAGTATTTT. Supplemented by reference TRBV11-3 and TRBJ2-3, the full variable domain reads EAGVVQSPRYKIIEKKQPVAFWCNPISGHNTLYWYLQNLGQGPELLIRYENEEAVDDSQLPKDRFSAERLKGVDSTLKIQPAELGDSAVYLCASSHFSGGADTQYFGPGTRLTVL.

CDR3 nucleotide sequence: TGCAGCGTTGCGGGTCCCGGCTTAAATTACGAGCAGTACTTC. It translates to CSVAGPGLNYEQYF. This chain joins TRBV29-1 and TRBJ2-7; D ambiguous. CDR3 length: 14 amino acids. The V end lost 4 bases, the J end lost 4 bases, and 17 bases lay between the germline ends. CDR1 is SQVTM and CDR2 is ANQGSEA in the germline V gene.

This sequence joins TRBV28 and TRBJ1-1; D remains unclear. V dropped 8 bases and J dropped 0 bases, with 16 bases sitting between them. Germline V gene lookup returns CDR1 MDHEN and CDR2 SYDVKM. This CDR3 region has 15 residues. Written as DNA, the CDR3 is TGTGCCAGCGGAACCACCGGGTTGGTGAACACTGAAGCTTTCTTT. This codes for CASGTTGLVNTEAFF.

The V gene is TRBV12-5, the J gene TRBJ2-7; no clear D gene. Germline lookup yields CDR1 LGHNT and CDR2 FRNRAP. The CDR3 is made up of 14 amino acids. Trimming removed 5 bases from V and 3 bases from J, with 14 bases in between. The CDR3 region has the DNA TGTGCTAGTGGTAGCCTCCGTTGGAACTACGAGCAGTACTTC. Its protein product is CASGSLRWNYEQYF.

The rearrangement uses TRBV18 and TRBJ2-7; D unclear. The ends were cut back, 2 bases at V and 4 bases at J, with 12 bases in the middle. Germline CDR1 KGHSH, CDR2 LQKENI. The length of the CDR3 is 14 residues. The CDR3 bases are TGTGCCAGCTCACCAGGGGATCGCGGTTACGAGCAGTACGTC. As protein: CASSPGDRGYEQYV.

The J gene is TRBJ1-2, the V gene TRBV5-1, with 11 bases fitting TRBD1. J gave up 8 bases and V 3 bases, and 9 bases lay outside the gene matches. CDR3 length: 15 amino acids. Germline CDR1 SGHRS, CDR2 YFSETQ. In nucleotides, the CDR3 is TGCGCCAGCAGCTCTCCGGGACAGGGGGTGGAGGGCTACACCTTC. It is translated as CASSSPGQGVEGYTF.

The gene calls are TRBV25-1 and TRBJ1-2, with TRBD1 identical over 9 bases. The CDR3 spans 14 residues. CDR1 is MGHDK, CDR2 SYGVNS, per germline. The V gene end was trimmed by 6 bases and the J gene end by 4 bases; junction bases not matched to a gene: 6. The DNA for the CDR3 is TGTGCCAGCAGACCCCCGGGACAGGGCTATGGCTACACCTTC. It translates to CASRPPGQGYGYTF.

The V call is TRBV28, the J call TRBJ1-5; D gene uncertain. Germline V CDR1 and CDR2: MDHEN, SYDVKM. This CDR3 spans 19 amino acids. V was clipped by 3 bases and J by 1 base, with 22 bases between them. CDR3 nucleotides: TGTGCCAGCAGTTTTCAGTTCGAGGAATGGGGTAACAGCAATCAGCCCCAGCATTTT. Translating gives CASSFQFEEWGNSNQPQHF.

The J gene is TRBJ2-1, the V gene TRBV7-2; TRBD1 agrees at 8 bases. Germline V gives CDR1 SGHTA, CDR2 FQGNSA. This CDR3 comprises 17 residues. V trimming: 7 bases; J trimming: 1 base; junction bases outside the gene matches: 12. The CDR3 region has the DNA TGTGCCAGCACCTCAGGACAGGGCCCCGCTTCCTACAATGAGCAGTTCTTC. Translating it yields CASTSGQGPASYNEQFF.

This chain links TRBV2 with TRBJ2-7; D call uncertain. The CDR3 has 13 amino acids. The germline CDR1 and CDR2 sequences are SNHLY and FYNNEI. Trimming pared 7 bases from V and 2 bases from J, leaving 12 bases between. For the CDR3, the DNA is TGTGCCAGCAAAATAGGGTCTCCCTACGAGCAGTACGTC. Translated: CASKIGSPYEQYV.

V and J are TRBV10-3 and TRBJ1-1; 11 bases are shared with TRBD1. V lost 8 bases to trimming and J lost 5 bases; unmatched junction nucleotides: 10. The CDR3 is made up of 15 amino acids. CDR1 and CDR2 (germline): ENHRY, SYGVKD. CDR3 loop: CAILDGDRGGTEAFF. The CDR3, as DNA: TGTGCCATCCTCGACGGGGACAGGGGGGGAACTGAAGCTTTCTTT.

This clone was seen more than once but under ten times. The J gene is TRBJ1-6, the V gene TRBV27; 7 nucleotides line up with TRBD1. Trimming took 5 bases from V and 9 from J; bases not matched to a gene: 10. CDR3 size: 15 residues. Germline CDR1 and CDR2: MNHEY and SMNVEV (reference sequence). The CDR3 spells CASSTATGFGSPLHF. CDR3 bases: TGTGCCAGCAGTACCGCGACAGGGTTTGGTTCACCCCTCCACTTT.

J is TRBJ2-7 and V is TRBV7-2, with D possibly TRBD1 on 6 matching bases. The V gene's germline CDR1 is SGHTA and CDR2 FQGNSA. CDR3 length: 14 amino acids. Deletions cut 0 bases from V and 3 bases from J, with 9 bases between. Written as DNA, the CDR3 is TGTGCCAGCAGCTTAGCTAGACAGGTCTACGAGCAGTACTTC. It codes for CASSLARQVYEQYF.

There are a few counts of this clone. CDR3 nucleotide sequence: TGCGCCAGCAGTGAGAGCGCACTAGCGGGGAGGGGGCTGTTTTTT. This gives the protein CASSESALAGRGLFF. This chain uses TRBV10-2 with TRBJ2-2, with TRBD2 identical over 10 bases. Per the germline V gene, CDR1 is WSHSY and CDR2 is SAAADI. The CDR3 is 15 amino acids. With V trimmed by 2 bases and J by 13 bases, 10 bases remained unmatched.

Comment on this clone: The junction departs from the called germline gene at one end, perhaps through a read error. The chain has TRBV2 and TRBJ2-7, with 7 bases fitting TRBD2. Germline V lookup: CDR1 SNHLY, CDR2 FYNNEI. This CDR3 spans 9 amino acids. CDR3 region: CASTERGRF. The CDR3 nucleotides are TGTGCCAGCACCGAGCGGGGTCGCTTC.

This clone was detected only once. The CDR3 region is CASSLAGGFLDTEAFF. The CDR3 bases are TGTGCCAGCAGCTTAGCGGGGGGGTTCCTGGACACTGAAGCTTTCTTT. The chain couples TRBV7-9 to TRBJ1-1; possibly TRBD1 for D (5 bases). The V and J ends lost 0 bases and 3 bases respectively, with 14 bases between them. This CDR3 has 16 residues. CDR1 SEHNR and CDR2 FQNEAQ come from the germline V gene (reference sequence).

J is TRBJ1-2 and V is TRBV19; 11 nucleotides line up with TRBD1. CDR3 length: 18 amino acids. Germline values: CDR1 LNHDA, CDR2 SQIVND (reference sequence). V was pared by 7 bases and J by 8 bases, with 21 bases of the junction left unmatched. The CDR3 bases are TGTGCCAGTACCCAACGTGGGACAGGGGGGGGTTATAATTTGGGCTACACCTTC. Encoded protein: CASTQRGTGGGYNLGYTF.

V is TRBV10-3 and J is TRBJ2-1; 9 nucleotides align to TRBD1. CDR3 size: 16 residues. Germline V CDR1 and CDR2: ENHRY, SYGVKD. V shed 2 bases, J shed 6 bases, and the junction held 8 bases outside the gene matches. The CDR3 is CAISEDFGTGSNEQFF. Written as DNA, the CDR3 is TGTGCCATCAGTGAGGATTTCGGGACAGGGAGCAATGAGCAGTTCTTC.

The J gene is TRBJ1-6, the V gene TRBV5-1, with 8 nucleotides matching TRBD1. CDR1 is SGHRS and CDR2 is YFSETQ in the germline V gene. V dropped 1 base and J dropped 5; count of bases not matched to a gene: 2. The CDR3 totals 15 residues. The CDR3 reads CASSLSGQDNSPLHF. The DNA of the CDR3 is TGCGCCAGCAGCTTGTCGGGACAGGATAATTCACCCCTCCACTTT.

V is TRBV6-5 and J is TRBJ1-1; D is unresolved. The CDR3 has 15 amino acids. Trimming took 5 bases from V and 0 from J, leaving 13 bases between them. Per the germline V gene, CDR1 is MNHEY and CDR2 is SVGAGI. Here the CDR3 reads CASSTREGLNTEAFF. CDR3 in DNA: TGTGCCAGCAGTACCCGAGAGGGCCTGAACACTGAAGCTTTCTTT.